One sample yielded the 20 T cell receptor beta chains listed below, sequenced in a study of cytomegalovirus exposure and HLA in healthy donors. 13 Jbeta primers and 60 Vbeta primers were used for the PCR. The data were produced by immunoSEQ multiplex PCR, yet TCRdb's version contains in-frame clones alone and is incomplete. The sample lists some 120,000 clones; roughly 73% were seen once. The sample taken for sequencing was PBMCs. These TCRs come from a man in his sixties in good health and CMV-seropositive.

V is TRBV6-6 and J is TRBJ2-2, with a weak D call TRBD1 (5 bases). The CDR3 consists of 12 residues. V was pared by 6 bases and J by 5 bases, with 7 bases between. CDR1 is MNHNY, CDR2 SVGAGI, per germline (reference sequence). The chain's CDR3 is CASRGPTGELFF. CDR3 nucleotides: TGTGCCAGCAGGGGGCCGACCGGGGAGCTGTTTTTT.

This clone was found a few times. The rearrangement uses TRBV7-8 and TRBJ2-7, with D tentatively TRBD1 (6 bases). The V end lost 4 bases, the J end lost 0 bases, and 10 bases lay between the germline ends. There are 14 residues in the CDR3. Germline assignment: CDR1 SGHVS and CDR2 FQNEAQ. DNA for the CDR3: TGTGCCAGCAGCTCAGACAGGAGCTCCTACGAGCAGTACTTC. Translated: CASSSDRSSYEQYF.

The chain is built from TRBV30 and TRBJ1-2; D possibly corresponds to TRBD1 (5 bases). CDR1 is GTSNPN and CDR2 is SVGIG in the germline V gene (reference sequence). This CDR3 is 14 amino acids long. The V end lost 5 bases, the J end lost 0 bases, and 13 bases lay between the germline ends. The CDR3 protein is CAWDATGANYGYTF. The CDR3 DNA sequence: TGTGCCTGGGACGCAACAGGAGCTAACTATGGCTACACCTTC.

This clone was counted many times. V usage is TRBV11-1 and J usage is TRBJ1-1; tentatively, D is TRBD1 (5 bases). CDR1 and CDR2 (germline): SGHAT, FQDESV (reference sequence). The V gene lost 6 bases and the J gene lost 1 base, with 9 bases spanning the gap. The CDR3 length is 13 residues. CDR3 amino acids: CASSLTENTEAFF. CDR3 coding DNA: TGTGCCAGCAGTCTGACAGAGAACACTGAAGCTTTCTTT.

The J gene is TRBJ2-3, the V gene TRBV13; 11 nucleotides agree with TRBD2. The V segment lost 4 bases and the J segment 1 base; nucleotides outside the gene matches: 16. The CDR3 is made up of 20 amino acids. Germline-derived CDR1 and CDR2 are PRHDT and FYEKMQ (reference sequence). The chain's CDR3 is CASSSPLGLAGRERTDTQYF. The CDR3 DNA is TGTGCCAGCAGCTCGCCCCTCGGACTAGCGGGCAGGGAGCGCACAGATACGCAGTATTTT.

This chain links TRBV19 with TRBJ1-4; D unclear. The CDR3 sequence is 15 residues long. Germline CDR1 LNHDA, CDR2 SQIVND (reference sequence). V was shortened by 4 bases and J by 8 bases, with 17 bases between the two germline ends. The DNA of the CDR3 is TGTGCCAGTAGTACGACGACACCCCTTGGAGAAAAACTGTTTTTT. Translating it yields CASSTTTPLGEKLFF.

This chain uses TRBV10-3 with TRBJ2-7; no clear D gene. Germline V gene lookup returns CDR1 ENHRY and CDR2 SYGVKD. The CDR3 consists of 15 residues. V was cut by 0 bases and J by 7 bases, with 16 bases left in between. The CDR3 nucleotides are TGTGCCATCAGTGAGTCGATCGCAGGCTCTGGGGAGCAGTACTTC. Protein product: CAISESIAGSGEQYF.

The chain combines TRBV9 with TRBJ1-6; 8 positions match TRBD1. The CDR3 covers 16 residues. In germline, CDR1 is SGDLS, CDR2 YYNGEE. V shed 1 base and J 9 bases; nucleotides not matched to a gene: 9. The CDR3 protein is CASSVSPTGESSPLHF. The CDR3 region has the DNA TGTGCCAGCAGCGTATCCCCGACAGGGGAGAGTTCACCCCTCCACTTT.

The V call is TRBV5-1, the J call TRBJ2-5; TRBD1 matches 8 bases. CDR1 and CDR2 (germline): SGHRS, YFSETQ. The CDR3 covers 16 residues. Trimming took 2 bases from V and 3 from J; bases not matched to a gene: 9. The CDR3, as DNA: TGCGCCAGCAGCTTAGGACAGGGCCCCCATAAAGAGACCCAGTACTTC. Amino acids: CASSLGQGPHKETQYF.

The genes are TRBV5-1 and TRBJ2-7; no clear D gene. The length of the CDR3 is 15 residues. The germline gives CDR1 SGHRS, CDR2 YFSETQ. The V gene lost 9 bases and the J gene lost 0 bases, with 19 bases spanning the gap. CDR3 DNA: TGCGCCACCAAAGTCGCCGGGTCTCCCTCCTACGAGCAGTACTTC. Its translation is CATKVAGSPSYEQYF.

This chain uses TRBV27 with TRBJ1-4, with 9 bases matching TRBD1. Germline CDR1 MNHEY, CDR2 SMNVEV (reference sequence). J lost 4 bases, V lost 8 bases, and 5 bases had no gene match. CDR3 length: 14 amino acids. DNA for the CDR3: TGTGCCAGCCGTCGACAGGGGGGTAATGAAAAACTGTTTTTT. Protein product: CASRRQGGNEKLFF.

This clone was observed once. The rearrangement joins TRBV28 to TRBJ1-4; 9 nucleotides line up with TRBD1. Germline V gives CDR1 MDHEN, CDR2 SYDVKM. The CDR3 extends over 15 amino acids. After removal of 5 bases from V and 4 bases from J, the junction contained 5 bases not matched to a gene. CDR3 sequence: CASSRSDRGNEKLFF. The CDR3 DNA follows: TGTGCCAGCAGTCGGTCGGACAGGGGTAATGAAAAACTGTTTTTT.

The chain recombines TRBV5-4 with TRBJ2-3, with TRBD1 identical over 9 bases. CDR3 length: 14 amino acids. Germline CDR1 and CDR2: SGHNT and YYREEE (reference sequence). Germline trimming cut 3 bases from V and 2 bases from J; bases unmatched to any gene: 1. In DNA form, the CDR3 reads TGTGCCAGCAGCTGGACAGGGGTCACAGATACGCAGTATTTT. Its protein is CASSWTGVTDTQYF.

The chain recombines TRBV14 with TRBJ1-1; D remains unclear. The V gene lost 4 bases and the J gene lost 1 base, with 13 bases spanning the gap. The CDR3 extends over 15 amino acids. Germline CDR1 SGHDN, CDR2 FVKESK. The CDR3 region is CASSPNRHTNTEAFF. DNA of the CDR3: TGTGCCAGCAGCCCCAATAGACACACGAACACTGAAGCTTTCTTT.

The chain recombines TRBV5-4 with TRBJ2-3, with D perhaps TRBD2 (6 bases). The germline V gene has CDR1 SGHNT and CDR2 YYREEE (reference sequence). V lost 0 bases and J lost 6, with 11 bases in between. This CDR3 is 14 amino acids long. Here the CDR3 reads CASSLEGLTDTQYF. The CDR3 coding sequence is TGTGCCAGCAGCTTGGAGGGACTCACGGATACGCAGTATTTT.

The rearrangement uses TRBV30 and TRBJ2-3; a possible D gene is TRBD2 (6 bases). This CDR3 is built from 16 residues. The V gene lost 1 base and the J gene lost 2 bases, with 16 bases spanning the gap. CDR1 GTSNPN and CDR2 SVGIG come from the germline V gene (reference sequence). The DNA for the CDR3 is TGTGCCTGGAGTGCACTAGCTAGTCCCCTCACAGATACGCAGTATTTT. It codes for CAWSALASPLTDTQYF.

This chain connects TRBV5-8 to TRBJ1-6; D is uncertain. This CDR3 has 16 amino acids. Trimming took off 1 base at V and 0 bases at J, with 8 bases between the two ends. Germline assignment: CDR1 SGHTS and CDR2 YDEGEE. CDR3 in DNA: TGTGCCAGCAGCTTGTTGTCGAGCTCCTATAATTCACCCCTCCACTTT. It codes for CASSLLSSSYNSPLHF.

The chain employs TRBV5-1 and TRBJ2-2; no definite D call. This CDR3 is built from 13 residues. V was clipped by 0 bases and J by 3 bases, with 3 bases between them. Germline values: CDR1 SGHRS, CDR2 YFSETQ. In DNA, the CDR3 is TGCGCCAGCAGCTTGGGAGACACCGGGGAGCTGTTTTTT. Protein sequence: CASSLGDTGELFF. Full variable domain (remainder filled in from reference TRBV5-1 and TRBJ2-2): KAGVTQTPRYLIKTRGQQVTLSCSPISGHRSVSWYQQTPGQGLQFLFEYFSETQRNKGNFPGRFSGRQFSNSRSEMNVSTLELGDSALYLCASSLGDTGELFFGEGSRLTVL.

V is TRBV2 and J is TRBJ2-5; D is ambiguous. Germline lookup yields CDR1 SNHLY and CDR2 FYNNEI. V was clipped by 0 bases and J by 4 bases, with 9 bases between them. The CDR3 has 14 residues. Here the CDR3 reads CASSEATTIETQYF. For the CDR3, the DNA is TGTGCCAGCAGTGAAGCGACAACAATAGAGACCCAGTACTTC.

V usage is TRBV9 and J usage is TRBJ1-3; TRBD1 might be the D (5 bases). The CDR3 runs to 16 residues. The V end was cut by 4 bases, the J end by 4 bases, with 18 bases between. Germline CDR1 and CDR2: SGDLS and YYNGEE. CDR3 sequence (DNA): TGTGCCAGCAGCACACGTACATGGGGCATAGGAAACACCATATATTTT. It is translated as CASSTRTWGIGNTIYF.